The rows below give T cell receptor beta chains drawn from one sample of a study of blood T cell repertoires in COVID-19. Here immunoSEQ multiplex PCR was the method, and the copy in TCRdb shows in-frame clones only, minus some. The table has approximately 170,000 clones, over 85% seen once; the top ten hold roughly 19%. The sequencing sample was made of peripheral blood. The receptors were sampled from a man between 60 and 75 years old with active or convalescent COVID-19. Each CDR3 is given with its conserved first and last residue. A D gene is named only where the DNA matches it firmly. Clone size appears in some rows only: once, few, many, or a class for an expanded clone.

V gene: TRBV7-9
J gene: TRBJ1-2
clone size: once
D gene: TRBD1
CDR3 protein: CASSFDRARNYGYTF
CDR3 DNA: TGTGCCAGCAGCTTTGACAGGGCCAGAAACTATGGCTACACCTTC

V gene: TRBV5-1
J gene: TRBJ2-2
clone size: -
D gene: -
CDR3 protein: CASSPLGGANTGELFF
CDR3 DNA: TGCGCCAGCAGCCCCTTAGGGGGGGCCAACACCGGGGAGCTGTTTTTT

V gene: TRBV3-1/TRBV3-2
J gene: TRBJ1-2
clone size: -
D gene: -
CDR3 protein: CASSQDFGGYGYTF
CDR3 DNA: TGTGCCAGCAGCCAAGATTTTGGAGGGTATGGCTACACCTTC

V gene: TRBV18
J gene: TRBJ1-1
clone size: -
D gene: -
CDR3 protein: CASSPPDRLNTEAFF
CDR3 DNA: TGTGCCAGCTCACCACCGGACAGATTGAACACTGAAGCTTTCTTT

V gene: TRBV18
J gene: TRBJ1-1
clone size: -
D gene: -
CDR3 protein: CASSPVGGMNTEAFF
CDR3 DNA: TGTGCCAGCTCACCCGTTGGGGGGATGAACACTGAAGCTTTCTTT

V gene: TRBV19
J gene: TRBJ2-3
clone size: -
D gene: -
CDR3 protein: CASRSGRRGTDTQYF
CDR3 DNA: TGTGCCAGTAGGTCGGGAAGAAGGGGCACAGATACGCAGTATTTT

V gene: TRBV5-1
J gene: TRBJ2-7
clone size: -
D gene: -
CDR3 protein: CASSSTGNTFGEQYF
CDR3 DNA: TGCGCCAGCAGCTCAACCGGGAATACTTTCGGGGAGCAGTACTTC

V gene: TRBV7-9
J gene: TRBJ1-5
clone size: -
D gene: TRBD1
CDR3 protein: CASSVSTGTGQRGNQPQHF
CDR3 DNA: TGTGCCAGCAGCGTTAGTACCGGGACAGGGCAGAGGGGCAATCAGCCCCAGCATTTT

V gene: TRBV5-5
J gene: TRBJ2-7
clone size: -
D gene: -
CDR3 protein: CASSFTQGGSYEQYF
CDR3 DNA: TGTGCCAGCAGCTTCACGCAGGGTGGCTCCTACGAGCAGTACTTC

V gene: TRBV5-6
J gene: TRBJ2-7
clone size: -
D gene: TRBD1
CDR3 protein: CASSSPPGTGLF
CDR3 DNA: TGTGCCAGCAGCTCCCCCCCCGGGACAGGACTCTTC

V gene: TRBV13
J gene: TRBJ2-3
clone size: -
D gene: TRBD2
CDR3 protein: CASSHPGLDFTDTQYF
CDR3 DNA: TGTGCCAGCAGCCACCCGGGACTAGATTTCACAGATACGCAGTATTTT

V gene: TRBV27
J gene: TRBJ2-7
clone size: -
D gene: TRBD2
CDR3 protein: CASSLSLAGGSYEQYF
CDR3 DNA: TGTGCCAGCAGTTTATCGCTAGCGGGAGGTTCCTACGAGCAGTACTTC

V gene: TRBV5-4
J gene: TRBJ1-4
clone size: -
D gene: TRBD1
CDR3 protein: CASRFGTGANEKLFF
CDR3 DNA: TGTGCCAGCAGGTTCGGGACAGGGGCTAATGAAAAACTGTTTTTT

V gene: TRBV20-1
J gene: TRBJ1-2
clone size: -
D gene: -
CDR3 protein: CSAGLYGGYTF
CDR3 DNA: TGCAGTGCTGGTCTATACGGTGGCTACACCTTC

V gene: TRBV5-5
J gene: TRBJ2-3
clone size: -
D gene: TRBD1
CDR3 protein: CASSPVYRGHTDTQYF
CDR3 DNA: TGTGCCAGCAGCCCCGTTTACAGGGGCCACACAGATACGCAGTATTTT

V gene: TRBV19
J gene: TRBJ2-1
clone size: -
D gene: TRBD2
CDR3 protein: CASSKGLAGGRTYNEQFF
CDR3 DNA: TGTGCCAGTAGTAAGGGACTAGCGGGAGGAAGGACCTACAATGAGCAGTTCTTC

V gene: TRBV5-1
J gene: TRBJ1-4
clone size: -
D gene: TRBD1
CDR3 protein: CASSSSTGISEKLFF
CDR3 DNA: TGCGCCAGCAGCTCTTCGACAGGGATCAGTGAAAAACTGTTTTTT

V gene: TRBV6-5
J gene: TRBJ1-1
clone size: -
D gene: TRBD1
CDR3 protein: CASSYLGQGVTEAFF
CDR3 DNA: TGTGCCAGCAGCTACCTTGGACAGGGTGTCACTGAAGCTTTCTTT

V gene: TRBV21-1
J gene: TRBJ1-1
clone size: -
D gene: -
CDR3 protein: CASSRAPTEAFF
CDR3 DNA: TGTGCCAGCAGCAGGGCCCCCACTGAAGCTTTCTTT

V gene: TRBV18
J gene: TRBJ1-2
clone size: -
D gene: TRBD1
CDR3 protein: CASSPDRGNYGYTF
CDR3 DNA: TGTGCCAGCTCACCTGACAGGGGCAACTATGGCTACACCTTC

V gene: TRBV9
J gene: TRBJ2-1
clone size: -
D gene: TRBD2
CDR3 protein: CASSVALASGSLYNEQFF
CDR3 DNA: TGTGCCAGCAGCGTAGCCTTGGCTAGCGGGAGTCTCTACAATGAGCAGTTCTTC

V gene: TRBV5-4
J gene: TRBJ2-4
clone size: -
D gene: TRBD2
CDR3 protein: CASSLVSGGAKNIQYF
CDR3 DNA: TGTGCCAGCAGCTTGGTGTCCGGGGGGGCCAAAAACATTCAGTACTTC

V gene: TRBV27
J gene: TRBJ2-1
clone size: -
D gene: TRBD1
CDR3 protein: CASSLKGGTGVYNEQFF
CDR3 DNA: TGTGCCAGCAGTTTAAAGGGGGGGACAGGGGTCTACAATGAGCAGTTCTTC